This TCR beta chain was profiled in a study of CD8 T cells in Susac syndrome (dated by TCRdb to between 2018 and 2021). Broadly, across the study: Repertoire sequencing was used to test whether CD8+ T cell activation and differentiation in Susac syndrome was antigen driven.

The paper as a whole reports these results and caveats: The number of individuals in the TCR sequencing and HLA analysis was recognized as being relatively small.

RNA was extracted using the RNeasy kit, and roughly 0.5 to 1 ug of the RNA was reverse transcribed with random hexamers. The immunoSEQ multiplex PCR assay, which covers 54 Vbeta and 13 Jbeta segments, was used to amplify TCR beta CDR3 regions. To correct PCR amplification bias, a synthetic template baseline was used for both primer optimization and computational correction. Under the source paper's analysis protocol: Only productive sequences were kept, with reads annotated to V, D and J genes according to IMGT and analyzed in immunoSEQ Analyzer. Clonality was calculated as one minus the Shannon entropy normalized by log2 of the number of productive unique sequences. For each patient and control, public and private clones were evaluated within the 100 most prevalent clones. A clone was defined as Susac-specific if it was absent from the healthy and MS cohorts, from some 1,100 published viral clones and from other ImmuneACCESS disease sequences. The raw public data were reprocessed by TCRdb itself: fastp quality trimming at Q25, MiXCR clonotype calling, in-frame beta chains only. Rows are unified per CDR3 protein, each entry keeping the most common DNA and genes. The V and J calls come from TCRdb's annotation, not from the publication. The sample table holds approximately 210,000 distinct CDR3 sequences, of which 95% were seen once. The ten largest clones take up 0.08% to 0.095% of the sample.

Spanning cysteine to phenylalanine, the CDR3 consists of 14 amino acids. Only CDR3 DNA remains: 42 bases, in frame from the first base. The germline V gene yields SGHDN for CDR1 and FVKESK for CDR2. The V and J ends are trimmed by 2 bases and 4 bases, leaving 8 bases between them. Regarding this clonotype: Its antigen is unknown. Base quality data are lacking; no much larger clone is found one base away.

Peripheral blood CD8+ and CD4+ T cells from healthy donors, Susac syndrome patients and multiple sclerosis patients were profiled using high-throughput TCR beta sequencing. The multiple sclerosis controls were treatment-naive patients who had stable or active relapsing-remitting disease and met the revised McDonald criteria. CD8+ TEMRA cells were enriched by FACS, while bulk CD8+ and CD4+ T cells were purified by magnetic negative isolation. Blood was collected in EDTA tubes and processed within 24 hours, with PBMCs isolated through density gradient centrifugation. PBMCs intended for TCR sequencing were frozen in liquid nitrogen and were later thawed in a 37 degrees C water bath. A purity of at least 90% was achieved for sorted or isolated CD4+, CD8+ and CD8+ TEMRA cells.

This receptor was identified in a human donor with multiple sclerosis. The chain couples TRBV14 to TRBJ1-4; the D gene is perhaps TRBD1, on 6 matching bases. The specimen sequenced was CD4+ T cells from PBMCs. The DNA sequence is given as TGTGCCAGCAGCCAATACAGGGATAATGAAAAACTGTTTTTT. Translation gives CASSQYRDNEKLFF.